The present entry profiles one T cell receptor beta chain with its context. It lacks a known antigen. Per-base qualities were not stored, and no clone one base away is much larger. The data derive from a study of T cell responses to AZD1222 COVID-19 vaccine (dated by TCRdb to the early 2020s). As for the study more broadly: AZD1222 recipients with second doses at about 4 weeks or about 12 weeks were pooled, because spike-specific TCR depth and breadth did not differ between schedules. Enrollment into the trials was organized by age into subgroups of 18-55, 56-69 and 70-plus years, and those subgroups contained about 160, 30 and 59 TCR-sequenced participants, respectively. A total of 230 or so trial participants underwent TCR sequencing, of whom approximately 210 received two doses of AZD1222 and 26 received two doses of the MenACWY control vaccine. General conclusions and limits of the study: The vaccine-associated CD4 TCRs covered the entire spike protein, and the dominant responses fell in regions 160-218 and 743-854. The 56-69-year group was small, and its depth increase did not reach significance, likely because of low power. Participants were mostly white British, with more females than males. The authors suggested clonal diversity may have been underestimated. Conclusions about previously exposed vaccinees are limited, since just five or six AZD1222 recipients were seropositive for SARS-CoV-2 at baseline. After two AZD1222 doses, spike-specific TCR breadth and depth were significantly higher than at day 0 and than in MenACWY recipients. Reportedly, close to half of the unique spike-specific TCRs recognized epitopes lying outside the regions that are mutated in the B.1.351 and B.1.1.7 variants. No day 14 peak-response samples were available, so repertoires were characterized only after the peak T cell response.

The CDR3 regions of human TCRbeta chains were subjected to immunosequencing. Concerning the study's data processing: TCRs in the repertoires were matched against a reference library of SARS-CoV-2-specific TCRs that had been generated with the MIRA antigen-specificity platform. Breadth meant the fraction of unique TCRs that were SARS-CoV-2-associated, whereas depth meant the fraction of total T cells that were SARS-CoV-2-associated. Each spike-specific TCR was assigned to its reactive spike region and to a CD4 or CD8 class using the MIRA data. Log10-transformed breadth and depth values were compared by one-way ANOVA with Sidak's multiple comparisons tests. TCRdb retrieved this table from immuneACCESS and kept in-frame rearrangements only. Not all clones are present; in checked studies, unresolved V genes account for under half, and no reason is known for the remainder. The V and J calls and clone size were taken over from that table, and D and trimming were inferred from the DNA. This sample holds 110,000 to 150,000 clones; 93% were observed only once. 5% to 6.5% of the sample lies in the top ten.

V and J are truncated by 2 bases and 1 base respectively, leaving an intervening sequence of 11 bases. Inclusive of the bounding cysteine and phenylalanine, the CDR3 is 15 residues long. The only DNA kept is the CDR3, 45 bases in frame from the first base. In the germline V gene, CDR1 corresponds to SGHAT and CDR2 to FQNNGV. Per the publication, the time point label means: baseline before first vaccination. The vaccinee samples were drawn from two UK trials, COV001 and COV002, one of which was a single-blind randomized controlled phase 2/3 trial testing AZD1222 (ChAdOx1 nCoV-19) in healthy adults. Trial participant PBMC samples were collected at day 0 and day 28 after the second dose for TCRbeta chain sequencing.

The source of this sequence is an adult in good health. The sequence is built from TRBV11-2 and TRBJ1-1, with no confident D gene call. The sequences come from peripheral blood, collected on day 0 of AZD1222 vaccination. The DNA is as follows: TGTGCCAGCAGCTTAAGGTGGCGGGGGAACACTGAAGCTTTCTTT. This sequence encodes CASSLRWRGNTEAFF.